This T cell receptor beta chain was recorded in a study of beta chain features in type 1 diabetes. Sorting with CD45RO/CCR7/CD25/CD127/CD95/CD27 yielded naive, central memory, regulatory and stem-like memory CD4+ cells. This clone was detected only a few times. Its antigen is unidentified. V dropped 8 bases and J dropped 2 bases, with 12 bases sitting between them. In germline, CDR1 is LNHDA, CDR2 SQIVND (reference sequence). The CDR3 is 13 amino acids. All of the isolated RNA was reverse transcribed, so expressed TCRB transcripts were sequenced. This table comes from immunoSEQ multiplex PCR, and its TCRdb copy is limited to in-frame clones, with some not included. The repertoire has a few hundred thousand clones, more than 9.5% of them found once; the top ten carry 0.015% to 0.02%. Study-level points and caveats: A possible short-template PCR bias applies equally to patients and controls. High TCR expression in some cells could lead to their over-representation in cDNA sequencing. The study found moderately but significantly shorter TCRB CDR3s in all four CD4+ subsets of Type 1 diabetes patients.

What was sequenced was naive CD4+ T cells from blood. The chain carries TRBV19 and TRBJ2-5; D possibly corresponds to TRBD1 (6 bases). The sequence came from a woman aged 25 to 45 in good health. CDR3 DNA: TGTGCCAGTGAGGACAGTCCACAAGAGACCCAGTACTTC. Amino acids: CASEDSPQETQYF.